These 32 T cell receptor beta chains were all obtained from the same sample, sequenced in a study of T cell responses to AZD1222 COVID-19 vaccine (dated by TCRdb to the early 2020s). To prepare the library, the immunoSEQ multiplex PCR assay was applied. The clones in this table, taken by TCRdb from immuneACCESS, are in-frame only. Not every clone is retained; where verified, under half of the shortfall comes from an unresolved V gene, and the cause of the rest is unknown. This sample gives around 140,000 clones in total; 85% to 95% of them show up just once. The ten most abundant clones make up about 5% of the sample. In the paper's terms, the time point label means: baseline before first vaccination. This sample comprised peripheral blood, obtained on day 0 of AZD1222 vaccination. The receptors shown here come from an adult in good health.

The CDR3 protein is CASSQSRLGASGNTIYF. CDR3 bases: TGTGCCAGCAGCCAATCCCGGCTGGGGGCATCTGGAAACACCATATATTTT. The rearrangement uses TRBV16 and TRBJ1-3, with D perhaps matching TRBD1 (6 bases). Germline CDR1 is KGHSY and CDR2 is FQNENV. The germline V and J ends were trimmed by 0 bases and 1 base, with 13 bases remaining between them. This CDR3 is 17 amino acids long. Based on the CDR3 plus reference TRBV16 and TRBJ1-3, the full variable domain is GEEVAQTPKHLVRGEGQKAKLYCAPIKGHSYVFWYQQVLKNEFKFLISFQNENVFDETGMPKERFSAKCLPNSPCSLEIQATKLEDSAVYFCASSQSRLGASGNTIYFGEGSWLTVV.

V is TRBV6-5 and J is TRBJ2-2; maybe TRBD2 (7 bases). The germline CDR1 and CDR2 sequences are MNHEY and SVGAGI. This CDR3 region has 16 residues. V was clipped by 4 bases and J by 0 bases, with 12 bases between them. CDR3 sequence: CASSSPGGANTGELFF. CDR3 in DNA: TGTGCCAGCAGTTCCCCGGGGGGCGCGAACACCGGGGAGCTGTTTTTT.

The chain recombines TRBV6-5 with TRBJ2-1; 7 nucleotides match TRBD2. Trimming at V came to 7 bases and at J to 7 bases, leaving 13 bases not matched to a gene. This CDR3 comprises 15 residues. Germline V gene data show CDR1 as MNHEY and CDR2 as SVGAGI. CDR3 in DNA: TGTGCCAGCACACTCCCCTGGGGAGGGCAAAATGAGCAGTTCTTC. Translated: CASTLPWGGQNEQFF.

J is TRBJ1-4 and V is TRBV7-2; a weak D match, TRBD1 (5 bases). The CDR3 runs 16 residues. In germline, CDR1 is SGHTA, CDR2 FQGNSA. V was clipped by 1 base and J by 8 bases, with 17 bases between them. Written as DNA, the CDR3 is TGTGCCAGCAGCTTAGGGGGTTCGGGGGTACGGGAAAAACTGTTTTTT. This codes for CASSLGGSGVREKLFF.

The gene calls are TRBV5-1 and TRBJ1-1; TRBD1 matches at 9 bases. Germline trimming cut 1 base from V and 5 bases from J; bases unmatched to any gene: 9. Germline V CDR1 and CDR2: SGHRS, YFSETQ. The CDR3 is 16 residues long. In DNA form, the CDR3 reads TGCGCCAGCAGCTTGTCCGGGACAGGGTCGATGACTGAAGCTTTCTTT. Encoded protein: CASSLSGTGSMTEAFF.

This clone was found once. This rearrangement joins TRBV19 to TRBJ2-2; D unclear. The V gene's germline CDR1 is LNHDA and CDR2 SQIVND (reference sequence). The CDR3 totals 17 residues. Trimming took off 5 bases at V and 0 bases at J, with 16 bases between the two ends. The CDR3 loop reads CASSYSSRASNTGELFF. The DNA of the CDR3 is TGTGCCAGTAGTTATTCTTCACGGGCTTCGAACACCGGGGAGCTGTTTTTT.

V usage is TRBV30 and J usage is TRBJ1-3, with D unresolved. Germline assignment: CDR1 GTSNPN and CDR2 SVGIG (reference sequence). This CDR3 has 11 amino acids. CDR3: CGKSSGNTIYF. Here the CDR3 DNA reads TGTGGCAAGAGCTCTGGAAACACCATATATTTT.

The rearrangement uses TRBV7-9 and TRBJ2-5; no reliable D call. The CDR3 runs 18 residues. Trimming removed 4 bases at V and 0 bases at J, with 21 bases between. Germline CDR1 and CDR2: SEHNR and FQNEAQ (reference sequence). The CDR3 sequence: CASSSDNALGRHQETQYF. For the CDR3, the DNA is TGTGCCAGCAGCTCAGACAATGCATTGGGCAGGCACCAAGAGACCCAGTACTTC. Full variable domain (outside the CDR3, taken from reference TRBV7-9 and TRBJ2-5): DTGVSQNPRHKITKRGQNVTFRCDPISEHNRLYWYRQTLGQGPEFLTYFQNEAQLEKSRLLSDRFSAERPKGSFSTLEIQRTEQGDSAMYLCASSSDNALGRHQETQYFGPGTRLLVL.

CDR3 bases: TGTGCCAGCAGCGCTAGCGGGGGCAGCTCCTACGAGCAGTACTTC. Amino acids: CASSASGGSSYEQYF. V and J are TRBV9 and TRBJ2-7; 10 bases fit TRBD2. The CDR3 extends over 15 amino acids. Germline V gives CDR1 SGDLS, CDR2 YYNGEE. With V trimmed by 3 bases and J by 0 bases, 3 bases remained unmatched.

CDR3 sequence (DNA): TGCGCCAGCAGACCTGGGATAAGAAGTGATGGGGCCCAAGAGACCCAGTACTTC. Protein product: CASRPGIRSDGAQETQYF. The gene calls are TRBV5-1 and TRBJ2-5; tentatively, D is TRBD1 (5 bases). Germline V gene data show CDR1 as SGHRS and CDR2 as YFSETQ. This CDR3 has 18 amino acids. V shed 5 bases and J shed 1 base, with 24 bases lying between them.

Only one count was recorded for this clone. CDR3 sequence: CASSSSGRAEETQYF. DNA of the CDR3: TGTGCCAGCAGCTCTAGCGGGAGGGCGGAGGAGACCCAGTACTTC. The gene calls are TRBV7-6 and TRBJ2-5; 12 nucleotides match TRBD2. Losses at the gene ends were 4 bases for V and 5 bases for J; bases not matched to a gene: 5. The germline CDR1 and CDR2 sequences are SGHVS and FNYEAQ. The length of the CDR3 is 15 residues.

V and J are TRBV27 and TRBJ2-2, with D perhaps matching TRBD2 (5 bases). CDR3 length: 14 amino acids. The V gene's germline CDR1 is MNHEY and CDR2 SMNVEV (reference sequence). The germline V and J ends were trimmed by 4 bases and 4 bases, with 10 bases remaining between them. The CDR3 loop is CASSSLEGTGELFF. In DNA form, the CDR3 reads TGTGCCAGCAGTTCCCTAGAGGGCACCGGGGAGCTGTTTTTT.

The CDR3 nucleotides are TGTGCCAGCAGCGCTGGGGGGACGATTATATCACCCCTCCACTTT. Residues: CASSAGGTIISPLHF. The chain joins TRBV3-1 (or the pseudogene TRBV3-2) to TRBJ1-6; possibly TRBD1 for D (5 bases). Trimming took off 5 bases at V and 10 bases at J, with 18 bases between the two ends. Germline V lookup: CDR1 LGHDT, CDR2 YNNKEL (reference sequence). This CDR3 is 15 amino acids long.

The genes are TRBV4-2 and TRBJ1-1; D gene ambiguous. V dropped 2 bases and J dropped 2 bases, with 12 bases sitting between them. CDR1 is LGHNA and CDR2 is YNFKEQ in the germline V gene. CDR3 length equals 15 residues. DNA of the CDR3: TGTGCCAGCAGCCAAACGGAGGGAACCAACACTGAAGCTTTCTTT. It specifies CASSQTEGTNTEAFF.

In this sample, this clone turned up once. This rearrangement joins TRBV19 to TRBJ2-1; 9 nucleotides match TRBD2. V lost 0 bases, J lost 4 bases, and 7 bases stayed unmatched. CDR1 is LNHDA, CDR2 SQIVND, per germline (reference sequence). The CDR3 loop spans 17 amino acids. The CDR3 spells CASSIDLRGGFYNEQFF. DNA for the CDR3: TGTGCCAGTAGTATAGATCTGCGGGGGGGATTTTACAATGAGCAGTTCTTC.

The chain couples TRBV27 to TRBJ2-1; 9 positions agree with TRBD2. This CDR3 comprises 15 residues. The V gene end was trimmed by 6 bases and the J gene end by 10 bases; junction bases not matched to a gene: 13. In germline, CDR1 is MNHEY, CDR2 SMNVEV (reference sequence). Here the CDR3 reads CASSRGSSGRGEQFF. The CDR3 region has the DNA TGTGCCAGCAGCCGAGGGAGTAGCGGGAGAGGAGAGCAGTTCTTC.

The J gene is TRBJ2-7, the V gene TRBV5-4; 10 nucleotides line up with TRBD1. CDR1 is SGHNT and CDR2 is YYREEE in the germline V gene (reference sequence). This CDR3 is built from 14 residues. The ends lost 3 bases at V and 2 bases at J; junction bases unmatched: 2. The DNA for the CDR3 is TGTGCCAGCAGCTCCGGACAGGGGGCCTACGAGCAGTACTTC. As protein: CASSSGQGAYEQYF.

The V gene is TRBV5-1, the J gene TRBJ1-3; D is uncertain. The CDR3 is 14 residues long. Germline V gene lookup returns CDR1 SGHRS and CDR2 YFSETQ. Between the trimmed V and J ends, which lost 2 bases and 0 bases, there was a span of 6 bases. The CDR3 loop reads CASSFGDSGNTIYF. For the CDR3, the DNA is TGCGCCAGCAGCTTCGGGGACTCTGGAAACACCATATATTTT.

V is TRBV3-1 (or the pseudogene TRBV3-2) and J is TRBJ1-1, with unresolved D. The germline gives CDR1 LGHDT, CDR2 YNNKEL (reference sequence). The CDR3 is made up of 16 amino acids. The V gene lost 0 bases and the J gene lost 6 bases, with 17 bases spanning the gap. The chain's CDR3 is CASSQDAGIVLAEAFF. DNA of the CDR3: TGTGCCAGCAGCCAAGACGCGGGGATTGTTCTCGCTGAAGCTTTCTTT.

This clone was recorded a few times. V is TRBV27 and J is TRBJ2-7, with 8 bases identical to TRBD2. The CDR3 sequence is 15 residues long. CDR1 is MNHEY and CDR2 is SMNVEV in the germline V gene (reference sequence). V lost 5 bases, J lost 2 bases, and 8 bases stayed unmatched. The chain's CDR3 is CASSPRGVITYEQYF. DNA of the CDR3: TGTGCCAGCAGTCCGCGGGGGGTCATCACCTACGAGCAGTACTTC.

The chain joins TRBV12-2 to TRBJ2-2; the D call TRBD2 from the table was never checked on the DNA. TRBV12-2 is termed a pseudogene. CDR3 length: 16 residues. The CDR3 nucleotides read TGTGCAAGTCGTCACTACCCCCCTGCGGGAGCCGGGGAGCTGTTTTTT. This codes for CASRHYPPAGAGELFF.

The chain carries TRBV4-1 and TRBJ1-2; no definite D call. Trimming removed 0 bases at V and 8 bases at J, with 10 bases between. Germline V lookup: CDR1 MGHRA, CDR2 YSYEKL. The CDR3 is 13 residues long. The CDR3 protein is CASSQERGYGYTF. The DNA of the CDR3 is TGCGCCAGCAGCCAAGAGCGGGGTTACGGCTACACCTTC.

As DNA, the CDR3 is TGTGCCAGCAGCCGGGGAGGGGGACGGAGCAATCAGCCCCAGCATTTT. It is translated as CASSRGGGRSNQPQHF. V usage is TRBV3-1 (or the pseudogene TRBV3-2) and J usage is TRBJ1-5; maybe TRBD1 (6 bases). Per germline, CDR1 LGHDT and CDR2 YNNKEL (reference sequence). V was trimmed by 4 bases and J by 1 base, leaving 14 bases between them. This CDR3 spans 16 amino acids.

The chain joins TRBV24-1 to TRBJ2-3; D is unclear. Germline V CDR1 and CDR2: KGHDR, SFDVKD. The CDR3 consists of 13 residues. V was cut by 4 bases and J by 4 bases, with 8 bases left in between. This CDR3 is CATSDSGSDTQYF. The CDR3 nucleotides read TGTGCCACCAGTGACTCTGGTTCAGATACGCAGTATTTT.

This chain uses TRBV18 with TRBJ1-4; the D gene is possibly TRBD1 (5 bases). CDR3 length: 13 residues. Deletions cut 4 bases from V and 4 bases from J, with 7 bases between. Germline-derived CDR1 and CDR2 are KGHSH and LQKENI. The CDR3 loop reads CASSLDSNEKLFF. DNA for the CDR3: TGTGCCAGCTCACTCGACAGTAATGAAAAACTGTTTTTT.

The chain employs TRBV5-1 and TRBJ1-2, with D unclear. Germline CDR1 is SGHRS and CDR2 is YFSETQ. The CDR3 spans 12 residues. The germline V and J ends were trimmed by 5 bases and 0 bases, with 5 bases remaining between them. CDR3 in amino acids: CASRGANYGYTF. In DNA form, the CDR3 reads TGCGCCAGCAGAGGAGCTAACTATGGCTACACCTTC.

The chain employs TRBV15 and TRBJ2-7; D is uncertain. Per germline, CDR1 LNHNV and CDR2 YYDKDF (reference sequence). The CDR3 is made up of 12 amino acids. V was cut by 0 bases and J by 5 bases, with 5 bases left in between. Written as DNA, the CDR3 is TGTGCCACCAGCAGAGATACCGACGAGCAGTACTTC. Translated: CATSRDTDEQYF.

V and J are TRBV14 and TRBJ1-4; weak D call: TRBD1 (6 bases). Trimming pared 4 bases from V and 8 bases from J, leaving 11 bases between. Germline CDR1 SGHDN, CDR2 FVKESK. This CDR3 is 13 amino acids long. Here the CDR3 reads CASSLTGREKLFF. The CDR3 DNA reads TGTGCCAGCAGCCTGACAGGAAGGGAAAAACTGTTTTTT.

Here the CDR3 reads CASSLGRGLNEQFF. In DNA, the CDR3 is TGTGCCAGCAGCTTAGGAAGGGGGCTCAATGAGCAGTTCTTC. The rearrangement uses TRBV7-9 and TRBJ2-1; 7 bases match TRBD1. The CDR3 runs to 14 residues. Germline V lookup: CDR1 SEHNR, CDR2 FQNEAQ (reference sequence). V was pared by 1 base and J by 6 bases, with 3 bases of the junction left unmatched.

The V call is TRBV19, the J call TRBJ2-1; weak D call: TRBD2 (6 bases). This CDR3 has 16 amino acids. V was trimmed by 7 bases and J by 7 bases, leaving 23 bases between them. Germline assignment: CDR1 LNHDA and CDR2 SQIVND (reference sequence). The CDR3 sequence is CASKIAHNSAGNEQFF. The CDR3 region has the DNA TGTGCCAGTAAAATCGCACATAACTCCGCGGGGAATGAGCAGTTCTTC.

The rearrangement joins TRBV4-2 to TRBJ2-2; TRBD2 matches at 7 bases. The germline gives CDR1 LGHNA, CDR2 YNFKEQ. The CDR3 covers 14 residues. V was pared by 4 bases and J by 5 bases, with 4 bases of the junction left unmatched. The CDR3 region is CASSPAGDTGELFF. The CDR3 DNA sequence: TGTGCCAGCAGCCCGGCGGGGGATACCGGGGAGCTGTTTTTT.

Here the CDR3 reads CASRGGANTEAFF. CDR3 bases: TGTGCCAGCCGAGGGGGTGCGAACACTGAAGCTTTCTTT. The genes are TRBV6-5 and TRBJ1-1; perhaps TRBD1 as D (6 bases). The CDR3 runs 13 residues. Germline V gene sequence: CDR1 MNHEY, CDR2 SVGAGI. Trimming stripped 8 bases from V and 1 base from J, with 11 bases between.